The 14 T cell receptor beta chains listed next were all sequenced from one sample in a study of blood T cell repertoires in COVID-19. Libraries were prepared by immunoSEQ multiplex PCR; TCRdb keeps only in-frame clonotypes and omits some of them. In the table there are roughly 250,000 clones, approximately 85% of which are singletons. Sequencing was carried out using peripheral blood. Source of these receptors: a human donor with COVID-19, enrolled during active disease. The donor label of this sample is uncertain.

This sequence joins TRBV28 and TRBJ2-5; 8 bases align to TRBD1. The CDR3 has 13 residues. Germline assignment: CDR1 MDHEN and CDR2 SYDVKM. After removal of 2 bases from V and 7 bases from J, the junction contained 3 bases not matched to a gene. CDR3 loop: CASSLGRGLTQYF. CDR3 nucleotide sequence: TGTGCCAGCAGTTTAGGCAGGGGGCTGACCCAGTACTTC. The full variable domain, with the rest looked up from reference TRBV28 and TRBJ2-5, is DVKVTQSSRYLVKRTGEKVFLECVQDMDHENMFWYRQDPGLGLRLIYFSYDVKMKEKGDIPEGYSVSREKKERFSLILESASTNQTSMYLCASSLGRGLTQYFGPGTRLLVL.

This sequence joins TRBV19 and TRBJ1-1; TRBD1 is a possible D gene (6 bases). Germline V gene lookup returns CDR1 LNHDA and CDR2 SQIVND (reference sequence). V lost 7 bases to trimming and J lost 0 bases, with 15 bases between them. There are 15 residues in the CDR3. This CDR3 is CASTRRGPMNTEAFF. The CDR3 DNA reads TGTGCCAGTACTCGGCGGGGGCCGATGAACACTGAAGCTTTCTTT.

This clone was seen only a few times. The genes are TRBV21-1 and TRBJ2-7; TRBD2 is the table's D call and was not checked against the DNA. TRBV21-1 represents a pseudogene. The CDR3 has 21 amino acids. CDR3 loop: CASSERTLPGLAGGSSYEQYF. Written as DNA, the CDR3 is TGTGCCAGCAGCGAGCGCACTCTCCCCGGACTAGCGGGAGGGAGCTCCTACGAGCAGTACTTC.

The chain has TRBV29-1 and TRBJ2-5, with TRBD1 as a possible D gene (5 bases). This CDR3 is 11 amino acids long. The V end lost 1 base, the J end lost 5 bases, and 5 bases lay between the germline ends. The germline CDR1 and CDR2 sequences are SQVTM and ANQGSEA. The CDR3, as DNA: TGCAGCGTTGAAGGACAGGAGACCCAGTACTTC. Its protein is CSVEGQETQYF.

The V call is TRBV5-6, the J call TRBJ2-1, with TRBD1 matching 11 bases. The CDR3 runs to 18 residues. Germline lookup yields CDR1 SGHDT and CDR2 YYEEEE. V shed 4 bases, J shed 6 bases, and the junction held 15 bases outside the gene matches. This CDR3 reads CASSPGTGGRLRSNEQFF. CDR3 sequence (DNA): TGTGCCAGCAGCCCCGGGACAGGGGGTCGACTTAGGTCCAATGAGCAGTTCTTC.

The J gene is TRBJ2-1, the V gene TRBV27; TRBD2 aligns across 9 bases. V lost 4 bases to trimming and J lost 2 bases; unmatched junction nucleotides: 6. This CDR3 spans 16 amino acids. Per germline, CDR1 MNHEY and CDR2 SMNVEV (reference sequence). CDR3 DNA: TGTGCCAGCAGTTCCGCTAGCGGGGCGGCCTACAATGAGCAGTTCTTC. This gives the protein CASSSASGAAYNEQFF.

This sequence joins TRBV5-4 and TRBJ1-1, with a possible D match to TRBD1 (6 bases). CDR1 is SGHNT and CDR2 is YYREEE in the germline V gene (reference sequence). The CDR3 runs to 13 residues. Trimming shortened V by 2 bases and J by 4 bases, and 9 bases separated the two germline ends. The CDR3 region is CASSFLGGTEAFF. DNA of the CDR3: TGTGCCAGCAGCTTCCTAGGGGGCACTGAAGCTTTCTTT.

The chain is built from TRBV7-3 and TRBJ1-2, with D possibly TRBD1 on 6 matching bases. Trimming pared 5 bases from V and 8 bases from J, leaving 12 bases between. Germline lookup yields CDR1 SGHTA and CDR2 FQGTGA. This CDR3 has 12 residues. The CDR3 nucleotides read TGTGCCAGCAGCCCCGGACAGACCGGCTACACCTTC. Translating it yields CASSPGQTGYTF. Together with reference TRBV7-3 and TRBJ1-2, the CDR3 gives the full variable domain: GAGVSQTPSNKVTEKGKYVELRCDPISGHTALYWYRQSLGQGPEFLIYFQGTGAADDSGLPNDRFFAVRPEGSVSTLKIQRTERGDSAVYLCASSPGQTGYTFGSGTRLTVV.

V is TRBV5-4 and J is TRBJ2-5; D possibly corresponds to TRBD2 (6 bases). The CDR3 runs 18 residues. V was trimmed by 2 bases and J by 5 bases, leaving 25 bases between them. From germline, CDR1 is SGHNT and CDR2 YYREEE (reference sequence). CDR3 loop: CASSLFDSASPSGETQYF. As DNA, the CDR3 is TGTGCCAGCAGCTTATTCGACAGCGCCTCTCCGAGCGGGGAGACCCAGTACTTC.

This chain uses TRBV28 with TRBJ1-2, with TRBD1 matching over 9 bases. Trimming at V came to 5 bases and at J to 4 bases, leaving 14 bases not matched to a gene. This CDR3 region has 17 residues. Germline values: CDR1 MDHEN, CDR2 SYDVKM. The CDR3 DNA follows: TGTGCCAGCAGTCCCCCTGGCACCGGGACAGGGAGCTATGGCTACACCTTC. Amino acids: CASSPPGTGTGSYGYTF.

J is TRBJ1-5 and V is TRBV6-5; 9 bases are shared with TRBD1. CDR3 length: 13 amino acids. Germline loops: CDR1 MNHEY, CDR2 SVGAGI. The junction had 4 bases not matched to a gene; V was cut back by 6 bases and J by 7 bases. The DNA of the CDR3 is TGTGCCAGCAGGGACAGGGGTGAACAGCCCCAGCATTTT. Translating gives CASRDRGEQPQHF.

This clone was found a few times. The J gene is TRBJ1-2, the V gene TRBV2; TRBD1 is a possible D gene (6 bases). Per germline, CDR1 SNHLY and CDR2 FYNNEI. Between the trimmed V and J ends, which lost 8 bases and 2 bases, there was a span of 18 bases. The CDR3 consists of 15 residues. This CDR3 is CASRPYRDPNYGYTF. The DNA for the CDR3 is TGTGCCAGCCGCCCATACAGGGATCCGAACTATGGCTACACCTTC.

The J gene is TRBJ1-2, the V gene TRBV15; no firm D call. In germline, CDR1 is LNHNV, CDR2 YYDKDF (reference sequence). CDR3 length: 14 residues. V dropped 0 bases and J dropped 4 bases, with 9 bases sitting between them. CDR3 coding DNA: TGTGCCACCAGCAGAGAATACAACAGCTATGGCTACACCTTC. It codes for CATSREYNSYGYTF. Supplemented by reference TRBV15 and TRBJ1-2, the full variable domain reads DAMVIQNPRYQVTQFGKPVTLSCSQTLNHNVMYWYQQKSSQAPKLLFHYYDKDFNNEADTPDNFQSRRPNTSFCFLDIRSPGLGDTAMYLCATSREYNSYGYTFGSGTRLTVV.

The genes are TRBV4-2 and TRBJ1-5; D remains unclear. Germline values: CDR1 LGHNA, CDR2 YNFKEQ. V gave up 0 bases and J gave up 3 bases, with 12 bases separating them. The CDR3 is made up of 16 amino acids. This CDR3 is CASSQDLGTDNQPQHF. The CDR3 DNA reads as TGTGCCAGCAGCCAAGATCTCGGCACAGACAATCAGCCCCAGCATTTT.